A selection of T cell receptor beta chains follows, all from one sample in a study of CD8+CD57+ T cells in acquired aplastic anemia. TCRdb used MiXCR to reprocess the reads, holding one entry per CDR3 protein. The sample has about 420,000 distinct CDR3 sequences, around 72% seen once; the top ten hold approximately 4%. The sequenced sample was sorted CD4+, CD8+, or CD8+CD57+ T cells (not recorded which) from PBMCs. These receptor sequences come from a human donor in good health, serving as a control. CDR3s include the opening cysteine and the closing phenylalanine or tryptophan.

J	V	CDR3
TRBJ2-1	TRBV12-3/TRBV12-4	CASTPGPAASNEQFF
TRBJ1-4	TRBV5-1	CASSADTSQDEKLFF
TRBJ2-7	TRBV15	CATSSTPGLSYEQYF
TRBJ2-7	TRBV7-4	CASSLELAGVYEEYF
TRBJ1-3	TRBV15	CASRGSEVDTIYF
TRBJ1-6	TRBV5-4	CASSGRTDSPLHF
TRBJ2-7	TRBV7-3	CASSLRASYEQDF
TRBJ2-3	TRBV20-1	CSASVAGAKTQYF
TRBJ2-5	TRBV4-2	CASSQEAVRETQYF
TRBJ2-3	TRBV5-1	CASSLDSSRKDTQYF